These 32 T cell receptor beta chains were sequenced from one sample in a study of cytotoxic CD8 clonotypes in ibrutinib-treated CLL. The data were produced by immunoSEQ multiplex PCR, yet TCRdb's version contains in-frame clones alone and is incomplete. The data hold nearly 300,000 clones, with approximately 76% observed a single time. The input for sequencing was PBMCs, taken at disease progression, from a patient treated with ibrutinib. All receptors come from a human donor with chronic lymphocytic leukemia.

This chain connects TRBV6-5 to TRBJ2-2; 10 bases match TRBD2. Germline loops: CDR1 MNHEY, CDR2 SVGAGI. The CDR3 has 16 amino acids. The J segment lost 4 bases and the V segment lost 0 bases, leaving 2 bases of the junction unmatched. DNA for the CDR3: TGTGCCAGCAGTTACTCACGGACTAGCGGCACCGGGGAGCTGTTTTTT. Translating it yields CASSYSRTSGTGELFF.

Worth noting for this clone: Compared with germline, one end of the junction differs, possibly owing to a read error. The chain combines TRBV4-2 with TRBJ2-7; D is possibly TRBD1 (5 bases). The CDR3 covers 13 residues. Germline-derived CDR1 and CDR2 are LGHNA and YNFKEQ. For the CDR3, the DNA is TGTGCCAGCAGCCAAGACCCTCACAGGATGTGGCACTTC. Its protein product is CASSQDPHRMWHF.

The chain recombines TRBV7-8 with TRBJ2-1; D perhaps matches TRBD1 (5 bases). Germline loops: CDR1 SGHVS, CDR2 FQNEAQ. The CDR3 has 16 residues. V lost 5 bases to trimming and J lost 0 bases, with 14 bases between them. The CDR3 DNA sequence: TGTGCCAGCAGCCCCTCGACAGCCATCTCCTACAATGAGCAGTTCTTC. The encoded protein is CASSPSTAISYNEQFF.

V is TRBV19 and J is TRBJ2-4; 7 nucleotides align to TRBD2. CDR1 and CDR2 (germline): LNHDA, SQIVND (reference sequence). This CDR3 contains 18 residues. The junction had 17 bases not matched to a gene; V was cut back by 4 bases and J by 5 bases. Written as DNA, the CDR3 is TGTGCCAGTAGTACCACCGGAAGACCGGGGGGAACTGAAAACATTCAGTACTTC. Its translation is CASSTTGRPGGTENIQYF.

The rearrangement joins TRBV6-5 to TRBJ1-3; 8 positions agree with TRBD1. CDR3 size: 16 residues. The J segment lost 0 bases and the V segment lost 1 base, leaving 2 bases of the junction unmatched. Germline loops: CDR1 MNHEY, CDR2 SVGAGI. Here the CDR3 DNA reads TGTGCCAGCAGTTACTACAGGGGGGACTCTGGAAACACCATATATTTT. It is translated as CASSYYRGDSGNTIYF.

This clone was detected a few times. This chain links TRBV28 with TRBJ2-7; 13 nucleotides agree with TRBD2. This CDR3 spans 14 amino acids. Germline V gene sequence: CDR1 MDHEN, CDR2 SYDVKM. V shed 5 bases, J shed 6 bases, and the junction held 4 bases outside the gene matches. DNA for the CDR3: TGTGCCAGCAGTCAACTAGCGGGAGGGGCCGAGCAGTACTTC. Translated, it gives CASSQLAGGAEQYF.

This chain uses TRBV29-1 with TRBJ2-1; D ambiguous. Trimming took 4 bases from V and 4 from J, leaving 14 bases between them. This CDR3 region has 14 residues. Germline-derived CDR1 and CDR2 are SQVTM and ANQGSEA. Here the CDR3 reads CSVVGSGEYNEQFF. CDR3 nucleotide sequence: TGCAGCGTTGTTGGATCAGGAGAGTACAATGAGCAGTTCTTC.

This chain links TRBV18 with TRBJ1-1; 8 bases are a match to TRBD1. From germline, CDR1 is KGHSH and CDR2 LQKENI. J gave up 4 bases and V 2 bases, and 12 bases lay outside the gene matches. This CDR3 comprises 17 residues. The CDR3 nucleotides are TGTGCCAGCTCACCATTGTCAGGGGGCGATTGGCCCACTGAAGCTTTCTTT. It encodes CASSPLSGGDWPTEAFF.

This rearrangement joins TRBV7-3 to TRBJ2-1, with 10 bases fitting TRBD2. The CDR3 consists of 14 residues. With V trimmed by 5 bases and J by 7 bases, 5 bases remained unmatched. Germline assignment: CDR1 SGHTA and CDR2 FQGTGA. CDR3 bases: TGTGCCAGCAGCGGGCTGGGACTAGCGAATGAGCAGTTCTTC. It encodes CASSGLGLANEQFF.

The chain joins TRBV7-2 to TRBJ2-6, with D possibly matching TRBD2 (6 bases). The ends were cut back, 0 bases at V and 0 bases at J, with 15 bases in the middle. The CDR3 contains 19 residues. The germline gives CDR1 SGHTA, CDR2 FQGNSA. CDR3 nucleotides: TGTGCCAGCAGCTTAGCGCACAGCGGGCGACGCTCTGGGGCCAACGTCCTGACTTTC. Protein sequence: CASSLAHSGRRSGANVLTF.

This clone was seen just once. CDR3 loop: CASRREEGTEAFF. The CDR3 DNA is TGTGCCAGCAGGCGAGAGGAGGGAACTGAAGCTTTCTTT. This chain uses TRBV2 with TRBJ1-1, with D unresolved. CDR3 size: 13 residues. The V and J ends lost 6 bases and 5 bases respectively, with 13 bases between them. The germline V gene has CDR1 SNHLY and CDR2 FYNNEI.

This clone was seen more than once but under ten times. This chain links TRBV27 with TRBJ2-2; 8 bases match TRBD2. CDR3 size: 15 residues. The germline V gene encodes CDR1 MNHEY and CDR2 SMNVEV (reference sequence). Trimming cost V 3 bases and J 9 bases; bases outside gene matches: 9. The CDR3 spells CASSFETSAPRELFF. In DNA, the CDR3 is TGTGCCAGCAGTTTTGAGACTAGCGCCCCTAGGGAGCTGTTTTTT.

This sequence joins TRBV5-1 and TRBJ2-7; tentative D call: TRBD2 (5 bases). V lost 0 bases to trimming and J lost 3 bases, with 13 bases between them. CDR3 length equals 15 residues. The germline CDR1 and CDR2 sequences are SGHRS and YFSETQ. The CDR3 sequence: CASSLVFGLNYEQYF. In DNA form, the CDR3 reads TGCGCCAGCAGCTTGGTTTTCGGACTCAACTACGAGCAGTACTTC.

This chain uses TRBV6-1 with TRBJ2-7; a possible D gene is TRBD1 (6 bases). Germline assignment: CDR1 MNHNS and CDR2 SASEGT. Trimming removed 0 bases at V and 8 bases at J, with 17 bases between. The CDR3 runs to 15 residues. As DNA, the CDR3 is TGTGCCAGCAGTGAAGCGGGGACACTTCGTCTGAAGCAGTACTTC. Amino acid sequence: CASSEAGTLRLKQYF.

This clone turned up a few times. This rearrangement joins TRBV15 to TRBJ2-5; no definite D call. Germline V CDR1 and CDR2: LNHNV, YYDKDF (reference sequence). The CDR3 contains 12 residues. V was clipped by 6 bases and J by 6 bases, with 11 bases between them. The CDR3 DNA reads TGTGCCACCAGAGAAGGGAAGAAGACCCAGTACTTC. Translated, it gives CATREGKKTQYF.

The V and J genes are TRBV15 and TRBJ1-2; 8 nucleotides match TRBD1. CDR3 length: 13 residues. Germline values: CDR1 LNHNV, CDR2 YYDKDF (reference sequence). The ends lost 0 bases at V and 8 bases at J; junction bases unmatched: 2. The DNA of the CDR3 is TGTGCCACCAGCAGAGACGGGACAGGAGGCTACACCTTC. Its translation: CATSRDGTGGYTF. Drawing the rest from reference TRBV15 and TRBJ1-2, the complete variable domain is DAMVIQNPRYQVTQFGKPVTLSCSQTLNHNVMYWYQQKSSQAPKLLFHYYDKDFNNEADTPDNFQSRRPNTSFCFLDIRSPGLGDTAMYLCATSRDGTGGYTFGSGTRLTVV.

This CDR3 reads CASSQEDEQFF. In nucleotides, the CDR3 is TGCGCCAGCAGCCAAGAGGACGAGCAGTTCTTC. The rearrangement uses TRBV4-3 and TRBJ2-1; D remains ambiguous. The germline V and J ends were trimmed by 0 bases and 10 bases, with 4 bases remaining between them. The germline V gene has CDR1 LGHNA and CDR2 YSLEER. The CDR3 is made up of 11 amino acids.

This sequence joins TRBV12-5 and TRBJ2-2; D may be TRBD2 (6 bases). The CDR3 totals 15 residues. Germline CDR1 and CDR2: LGHNT and FRNRAP. V was trimmed by 7 bases and J by 4 bases, leaving 16 bases between them. This CDR3 is CASVHYQGGTGELFF. CDR3 bases: TGTGCTAGTGTCCACTACCAGGGAGGCACCGGGGAGCTGTTTTTT.

The rearrangement uses TRBV6-1 and TRBJ2-7; D remains unclear. CDR1 and CDR2 (germline): MNHNS, SASEGT. V lost 5 bases, J lost 3 bases, and 2 bases lay in between. The CDR3 contains 10 residues. The CDR3 region has the DNA TGTGCCAGCAGTCTCTACGAGCAGTACTTC. Translation gives CASSLYEQYF.

The gene calls are TRBV10-3 and TRBJ2-1; TRBD2 matches at 11 bases. J lost 4 bases, V lost 3 bases, and 5 bases had no gene match. The CDR3 is 16 residues long. Germline V CDR1 and CDR2: ENHRY, SYGVKD. The CDR3 DNA reads as TGTGCCATCAGTGATAGCGGGAGGGCCGCATACAATGAGCAGTTCTTC. Its translation: CAISDSGRAAYNEQFF.

The DNA for the CDR3 is TGTGCCAGTAGCCCGACCGGGACAGCCTATGGCTACACCTTC. The encoded protein is CASSPTGTAYGYTF. This chain joins TRBV19 and TRBJ1-2; 7 positions agree with TRBD1. Per the germline V gene, CDR1 is LNHDA and CDR2 is SQIVND (reference sequence). Germline trimming cut 6 bases from V and 4 bases from J; bases unmatched to any gene: 8. The CDR3 runs 14 residues.

The gene calls are TRBV11-2 and TRBJ2-5; 7 nucleotides align to TRBD2. Trimming took 3 bases from V and 1 from J; bases not matched to a gene: 5. The CDR3 has 15 residues. The V gene's germline CDR1 is SGHAT and CDR2 FQNNGV. The CDR3 spells CASSLFQRGQETQYF. CDR3 in DNA: TGTGCCAGCAGCTTGTTCCAGCGGGGCCAAGAGACCCAGTACTTC.

For this clone: The sample has other DNA sequences that encode this CDR3 too. This chain links TRBV27 with TRBJ2-7, with 10 positions matching TRBD1. The V segment lost 6 bases and the J segment 1 base; nucleotides outside the gene matches: 3. CDR3 length equals 14 residues. The V gene's germline CDR1 is MNHEY and CDR2 SMNVEV (reference sequence). As DNA, the CDR3 is TGTGCCAGCAGCCTGGGACAGGGGTCCTACGAGCAGTACTTC. Translated, it gives CASSLGQGSYEQYF.

This chain joins TRBV6-4 and TRBJ2-1; 7 bases are shared with TRBD2. The germline V gene has CDR1 MRHNA and CDR2 SNTAGT. J gave up 4 bases and V 4 bases, and 4 bases lay outside the gene matches. The CDR3 contains 14 residues. The CDR3, as DNA: TGTGCCAGCAGTGCCTCGGGACTATACAATGAGCAGTTCTTC. Protein sequence: CASSASGLYNEQFF.

The CDR3 DNA is TGTGCCAGCAGCCTCTCCATGGAGACCCAGTACTTC. It encodes CASSLSMETQYF. The rearrangement uses TRBV9 and TRBJ2-5; no reliable D call. The CDR3 is 12 amino acids. Trimming pared 4 bases from V and 5 bases from J, leaving 9 bases between. Looked up from germline, CDR1 is SGDLS and CDR2 is YYNGEE.

The J gene is TRBJ2-1, the V gene TRBV7-9; 8 bases agree with TRBD1. Losses at the gene ends were 6 bases for V and 6 bases for J; bases not matched to a gene: 7. The germline V gene has CDR1 SEHNR and CDR2 FQNEAQ (reference sequence). The CDR3 runs 14 residues. This CDR3 is CASRPGGRINEQFF. DNA for the CDR3: TGTGCCAGCAGACCAGGGGGCCGGATCAATGAGCAGTTCTTC. The full variable domain, its missing parts supplied by reference TRBV7-9 and TRBJ2-1, is DTGVSQNPRHKITKRGQNVTFRCDPISEHNRLYWYRQTLGQGPEFLTYFQNEAQLEKSRLLSDRFSAERPKGSFSTLEIQRTEQGDSAMYLCASRPGGRINEQFFGPGTRLTVL.

Written as DNA, the CDR3 is TGTGCCAGCAGTGCACGGGGAGAGCAGTATTTT. Protein product: CASSARGEQYF. V gene TRBV2 combines with J gene TRBJ2-3; weak D call: TRBD2 (5 bases). The length of the CDR3 is 11 residues. Germline V gene data show CDR1 as SNHLY and CDR2 as FYNNEI. V dropped 4 bases and J dropped 11 bases, with 10 bases sitting between them.

This chain connects TRBV4-3 to TRBJ1-4, with D unclear. The V gene lost 3 bases and the J gene lost 4 bases, with 12 bases spanning the gap. Germline values: CDR1 LGHNA, CDR2 YSLEER. The CDR3 totals 15 residues. The CDR3 here is CASSHLVLGNEKLFF. The CDR3 nucleotides are TGCGCCAGCAGCCACCTGGTGTTGGGTAATGAAAAACTGTTTTTT.

V gene TRBV7-9 combines with J gene TRBJ2-7; 7 nucleotides align to TRBD2. This CDR3 has 14 amino acids. Germline V gene data show CDR1 as SEHNR and CDR2 as FQNEAQ (reference sequence). V lost 2 bases to trimming and J lost 2 bases; unmatched junction nucleotides: 3. CDR3 nucleotide sequence: TGTGCCAGCAGCTTAAGGGCGGGAGCCTACGAGCAGTACTTC. Amino acids: CASSLRAGAYEQYF.

The genes are TRBV5-6 and TRBJ1-1; tentative D call: TRBD1 (5 bases). The CDR3 runs to 13 residues. V gave up 6 bases and J gave up 5 bases, with 14 bases separating them. The germline V gene encodes CDR1 SGHDT and CDR2 YYEEEE. The CDR3 is CASTSGLFTEAFF. CDR3 nucleotide sequence: TGTGCCAGCACCTCAGGGTTGTTTACTGAAGCTTTCTTT. The variable domain in full, completed from reference TRBV5-6 and TRBJ1-1, reads DAGVTQSPTHLIKTRGQQVTLRCSPKSGHDTVSWYQQALGQGPQFIFQYYEEEERQRGNFPDRFSGHQFPNYSSELNVNALLLGDSALYLCASTSGLFTEAFFGQGTRLTVV.

This clone turned up a few times. V usage is TRBV29-1 and J usage is TRBJ1-2, with 11 bases identical to TRBD1. This CDR3 spans 15 amino acids. In germline, CDR1 is SQVTM, CDR2 ANQGSEA. Losses at the gene ends were 6 bases for V and 5 bases for J; bases not matched to a gene: 11. The CDR3 sequence is CSVRKWDRGNYGYTF. The CDR3 DNA reads TGCAGCGTGCGGAAATGGGACAGGGGGAATTATGGCTACACCTTC.

This clone was detected only a few times. The CDR3 spells CASSQDRQGNEQYF. In nucleotides, the CDR3 is TGCGCCAGCAGCCAAGATCGACAGGGGAACGAGCAGTACTTC. The chain combines TRBV4-3 with TRBJ2-7; 8 bases line up with TRBD1. This CDR3 has 14 amino acids. The junction had 3 bases not matched to a gene; V was cut back by 0 bases and J by 5 bases. From germline, CDR1 is LGHNA and CDR2 YSLEER.